In its sample, the clone carrying this T cell receptor (beta chain) was seen once. As yet, its antigen is unknown. The V gene end was trimmed by 5 bases and the J gene end by 4 bases; junction bases not matched to a gene: 16. The CDR3 is 17 residues long. Germline CDR1 reads SGHVS; CDR2 reads FQNEAQ. PCR primers comprised 60 Vbeta and 13 Jbeta primers. Clones were sequenced by immunoSEQ multiplex PCR, and TCRdb holds only the in-frame ones, with some missing. The sample lists about 140,000 clones; approximately 80% were seen once. This sample was included in a study of cytomegalovirus exposure and HLA in healthy donors. The overall study: Most donors, less than 85% of some 400 genotyped, fell in the Caucasian-associated ancestry cluster.

The study's findings and limits: A later analysis showed that HLA-associated TCR beta chains had undergone more clonal expansion than equally common others. Later on, a genetic analysis was performed. It linked a missense variant in DCLRE1C with V- and J-gene trimming of TCR beta. High sensitivity and specificity were reportedly achieved when the classifier diagnosed cytomegalovirus status.

The TCR was taken from a man between 50 and 59 years old in good health and CMV-seronegative. Input material: PBMCs. The chain has TRBV7-8 and TRBJ1-2; 7 nucleotides match TRBD1. The CDR3 sequence is CASSTLQGLGIFYGYTF. The CDR3 nucleotides are TGTGCCAGCAGCACATTACAGGGGCTTGGTATCTTCTATGGCTACACCTTC. Full variable domain (rest looked up from reference TRBV7-8 and TRBJ1-2): GAGVSQSPRYKVAKRGQDVALRCDPISGHVSLFWYQQALGQGPEFLTYFQNEAQLDKSGLPSDRFFAERPEGSVSTLKIQRTQQEDSAVYLCASSTLQGLGIFYGYTFGSGTRLTVV.